Listed here are 27 T cell receptor beta chains from one sample, sequenced in a study of blood T cell repertoires in COVID-19. TCRdb's copy holds only in-frame clones and misses some; the assay was immunoSEQ multiplex PCR. The table lists approximately 220,000 clones, 65% to 85% of them singletons. The sequenced sample was PBMCs or T cells enriched from blood (not recorded which). The source is a woman between 40 and 55 years old who had recovered from COVID-19.

V is TRBV19 and J is TRBJ1-5; TRBD1 matches 8 bases. This CDR3 is 13 amino acids long. V lost 6 bases to trimming and J lost 9 bases; unmatched junction nucleotides: 7. CDR1 and CDR2 from the germline V gene are LNHDA and SQIVND (reference sequence). The CDR3 loop reads CASSETGVGPQHF. CDR3 bases: TGTGCCAGTAGCGAGACAGGGGTTGGGCCCCAGCATTTT.

This chain connects TRBV6-5 to TRBJ1-6; D unclear. The CDR3 runs 15 residues. Trimming cost V 0 bases and J 9 bases, with 12 bases left between them. CDR1 and CDR2 (germline): MNHEY, SVGAGI. CDR3 sequence: CASSYSSVSGSPLHF. Here the CDR3 DNA reads TGTGCCAGCAGTTACTCGAGCGTCAGCGGTTCACCCCTCCACTTT.

The CDR3 loop reads CASSLDRYTEAFF. CDR3 in DNA: TGTGCCAGCAGTTTGGACAGATACACTGAAGCTTTCTTT. The J gene is TRBJ1-1, the V gene TRBV12-3 or TRBV12-4; the D gene is possibly TRBD1 (6 bases). V lost 3 bases and J 3 bases, leaving 8 bases between the germline ends. CDR3 length: 13 residues.

This chain joins TRBV19 and TRBJ2-2; TRBD1 matches at 10 bases. CDR1 and CDR2 (germline): LNHDA, SQIVND (reference sequence). With 9 bases clipped from V and 3 bases from J, the junction kept 4 bases outside the gene matches. The CDR3 has 14 amino acids. CDR3 loop: CASMGTGDTGELFF. As DNA, the CDR3 is TGTGCCAGCATGGGGACAGGGGACACCGGGGAGCTGTTTTTT.

The rearrangement links TRBV30 to TRBJ2-7; TRBD1 is a possible D gene (6 bases). The CDR3 is 13 residues long. Germline CDR1 is GTSNPN and CDR2 is SVGIG (reference sequence). V lost 2 bases, J lost 1 base, and 9 bases lay in between. The CDR3 bases are TGTGCCTGGAGTCAGGGGCCTTCCTACGAGCAGTACGTC. Protein: CAWSQGPSYEQYV.

The genes are TRBV30 and TRBJ2-2; a weak D match, TRBD2 (6 bases). Germline V gene data show CDR1 as GTSNPN and CDR2 as SVGIG (reference sequence). V was cut by 4 bases and J by 5 bases, with 17 bases left in between. This CDR3 comprises 15 residues. The CDR3 reads CAWTSLGGQTGELFF. CDR3 nucleotides: TGTGCCTGGACCTCCTTGGGGGGTCAGACCGGGGAGCTGTTTTTT.

The chain carries TRBV7-6 and TRBJ1-6; 8 positions agree with TRBD1. The CDR3 is made up of 17 amino acids. The junction had 12 bases not matched to a gene; V was cut back by 2 bases and J by 9 bases. Germline values: CDR1 SGHVS, CDR2 FNYEAQ. The CDR3 region has the DNA TGTGCCAGCAGCTTAACTCAGAGGACAGGGAAGAGTTCACCCCTCCACTTT. Translating gives CASSLTQRTGKSSPLHF.

This clone has only one observation. This sequence joins TRBV30 and TRBJ2-7; TRBD2 matches 10 bases. The ends lost 2 bases at V and 6 bases at J; junction bases unmatched: 10. Per the germline V gene, CDR1 is GTSNPN and CDR2 is SVGIG (reference sequence). The CDR3 extends over 15 amino acids. The CDR3 DNA reads TGTGCCTGGAGTCCAGGTCTAGCGGGAGCGGGCGAGCAGTACGTC. Its translation: CAWSPGLAGAGEQYV.

This sequence joins TRBV12-5 and TRBJ1-5, with D hard to call. Germline values: CDR1 LGHNT, CDR2 FRNRAP. The CDR3 is 16 residues long. The germline V and J ends were trimmed by 0 bases and 6 bases, with 15 bases remaining between them. This CDR3 reads CASGLVRSAWVQPQHF. The CDR3, as DNA: TGTGCTAGTGGTTTGGTACGCAGCGCCTGGGTTCAGCCCCAGCATTTT.

This chain joins TRBV28 and TRBJ2-2; D uncertain. CDR1 and CDR2 (germline): MDHEN, SYDVKM. V lost 3 bases to trimming and J lost 5 bases, with 13 bases between them. This CDR3 comprises 15 residues. DNA of the CDR3: TGTGCCAGCAGTTTCCGGCAGGTTGGGACCGGGGAGCTGTTTTTT. It yields the protein CASSFRQVGTGELFF.

This clone was detected only a few times. The chain combines TRBV5-1 with TRBJ2-1; TRBD2 matches 11 bases. J was trimmed by 4 bases and V by 3 bases; bases with no gene match: 3. The CDR3 sequence is 15 residues long. Germline-derived CDR1 and CDR2 are SGHRS and YFSETQ. The CDR3: CASSWTSGLYNEQFF. The DNA for the CDR3 is TGCGCCAGCAGCTGGACTAGCGGGTTATACAATGAGCAGTTCTTC.

The chain links TRBV7-2 to TRBJ1-2; D unclear. V lost 5 bases and J 3 bases, leaving 10 bases between the germline ends. The CDR3 runs 13 residues. Germline lookup yields CDR1 SGHTA and CDR2 FQGNSA. The DNA for the CDR3 is TGTGCCAGCAGCCCCGGAGCCCACTATGGCTACACCTTC. It specifies CASSPGAHYGYTF.

The chain couples TRBV5-1 to TRBJ2-3, with 10 bases matching TRBD2. The CDR3 extends over 13 amino acids. V trimming: 6 bases; J trimming: 8 bases; junction bases outside the gene matches: 6. Germline V gene lookup returns CDR1 SGHRS and CDR2 YFSETQ. The CDR3, as DNA: TGCGCCAGCAAGGGTAGCGGGAGGAGTACGCAGTATTTT. Protein product: CASKGSGRSTQYF.

The chain joins TRBV11-2 to TRBJ2-3, with TRBD2 identical over 8 bases. CDR3 length equals 15 residues. Germline CDR1 is SGHAT and CDR2 is FQNNGV. V gave up 5 bases and J gave up 1 base; unmatched junction bases: 5. The DNA of the CDR3 is TGTGCCAGCAGCCCTCTAGCGGGCGGCACAGATACGCAGTATTTT. Translation: CASSPLAGGTDTQYF. Full variable domain (remainder filled in from reference TRBV11-2 and TRBJ2-3): EAGVAQSPRYKIIEKRQSVAFWCNPISGHATLYWYQQILGQGPKLLIQFQNNGVVDDSQLPKDRFSAERLKGVDSTLKIQPAKLEDSAVYLCASSPLAGGTDTQYFGPGTRLTVL.

This clone was observed once. The rearrangement links TRBV6-2 or TRBV6-3 to TRBJ2-7; TRBD2 aligns across 11 bases. The CDR3 runs 12 residues. CDR1 and CDR2 (germline): MNHEY, SVGEGT. The V gene end was trimmed by 6 bases and the J gene end by 7 bases; junction bases not matched to a gene: 2. CDR3 region: CASSRLAGEQYV. The CDR3 DNA is TGTGCCAGCAGCCGACTAGCGGGGGAGCAGTACGTC.

The rearrangement uses TRBV7-2 and TRBJ2-2; D is unclear. Germline V lookup: CDR1 SGHTA, CDR2 FQGNSA. The CDR3 sequence is 14 residues long. V shed 2 bases and J shed 4 bases, with 8 bases lying between them. Here the CDR3 DNA reads TGTGCCAGCAGCTTACTGCGAACCACCGGGGAGCTGTTTTTT. Translated: CASSLLRTTGELFF.

The rearrangement uses TRBV7-3 and TRBJ2-3; maybe TRBD2 (6 bases). Germline CDR1 is SGHTA and CDR2 is FQGTGA. This CDR3 has 16 amino acids. V was trimmed by 5 bases and J by 6 bases, leaving 21 bases between them. The CDR3 sequence: CASSPRARPEGDTQYF. CDR3 DNA sequence: TGTGCCAGCAGCCCCCGAGCCCGACCGGAGGGGGATACGCAGTATTTT.

CDR3 nucleotide sequence: TGCAGCGGCGGGACAGGGGGCTCTGGTCGGTTCTTC. It is translated as CSGGTGGSGRFF. The rearrangement links TRBV29-1 to TRBJ2-1, with TRBD1 identical over 12 bases. J was trimmed by 15 bases and V by 7 bases; bases with no gene match: 10. The CDR3 runs 12 residues. Germline values: CDR1 SQVTM, CDR2 ANQGSEA.

CDR3 region: CASSQPLAGVSTDTQYF. In DNA, the CDR3 is TGCGCCAGCAGCCAACCTTTAGCGGGAGTTAGCACAGATACGCAGTATTTT. The chain recombines TRBV4-1 with TRBJ2-3, with 9 positions matching TRBD2. In germline, CDR1 is MGHRA, CDR2 YSYEKL. The CDR3 loop spans 17 amino acids. Losses at the gene ends were 2 bases for V and 0 bases for J; bases not matched to a gene: 6.

V is TRBV28 and J is TRBJ1-1, with a weak D call TRBD1 (5 bases). The germline gives CDR1 MDHEN, CDR2 SYDVKM. This CDR3 region has 15 residues. V lost 2 bases to trimming and J lost 0 bases, with 10 bases between them. Written as DNA, the CDR3 is TGTGCCAGCAGTTTACCCGGGACTCTGAACACTGAAGCTTTCTTT. The encoded protein is CASSLPGTLNTEAFF.

For the CDR3, the DNA is TGTGCCAGCTCCGATCCGGGACAGGGGGCGGGAACTGAAGCTTTCTTT. Encoded protein: CASSDPGQGAGTEAFF. V gene TRBV11-3 combines with J gene TRBJ1-1; 12 bases align to TRBD1. This CDR3 region has 16 residues. Germline V gene sequence: CDR1 SGHNT, CDR2 YENEEA. V lost 8 bases, J lost 5 bases, and 12 bases stayed unmatched. The complete variable domain, with remaining parts taken from reference TRBV11-3 and TRBJ1-1, reads EAGVVQSPRYKIIEKKQPVAFWCNPISGHNTLYWYLQNLGQGPELLIRYENEEAVDDSQLPKDRFSAERLKGVDSTLKIQPAELGDSAVYLCASSDPGQGAGTEAFFGQGTRLTVV.

CDR3 in DNA: TGCAGTCTTTTCCGGGGCTCCTACAATGAGCAGTTCTTC. Protein: CSLFRGSYNEQFF. The V and J genes are TRBV29-1 and TRBJ2-1; TRBD2 is a possible D gene (5 bases). Germline V gives CDR1 SQVTM, CDR2 ANQGSEA. The CDR3 consists of 13 residues.

The chain joins TRBV24-1 to TRBJ2-4; the match to TRBD1 covers 7 bases. Trimming removed 5 bases from V and 5 bases from J; junction bases left unmatched: 5. The CDR3 is made up of 14 amino acids. Germline V CDR1 and CDR2: KGHDR, SFDVKD. In nucleotides, the CDR3 is TGTGCCACCAGTGCGACAGGGATCCAAAACATTCAGTACTTC. Translating gives CATSATGIQNIQYF.

The chain uses TRBV20-1 and TRBJ2-7, with a weak D call TRBD2 (6 bases). The CDR3 extends over 10 amino acids. Germline V gives CDR1 DFQATT, CDR2 SNEGSKA (reference sequence). CDR3 loop: CSARVLSGRV. DNA for the CDR3: TGCAGTGCTAGAGTTCTATCCGGGAGAGTC.

The chain carries TRBV5-1 and TRBJ2-3; 9 nucleotides match TRBD2. CDR1 is SGHRS, CDR2 YFSETQ, per germline. This CDR3 contains 14 residues. J gave up 11 bases and V 2 bases, and 9 bases lay outside the gene matches. The CDR3 spells CASSLGQPRGGQYF. CDR3 DNA: TGCGCCAGCAGCTTAGGCCAGCCGCGGGGGGGGCAGTATTTT.

The chain recombines TRBV5-4 with TRBJ1-1, with TRBD1 matching 7 bases. In germline, CDR1 is SGHNT, CDR2 YYREEE (reference sequence). The J segment lost 8 bases and the V segment lost 4 bases, leaving 8 bases of the junction unmatched. This CDR3 is 13 amino acids long. Written as DNA, the CDR3 is TGTGCCAGCAGCCAAATCGGGGGACAGGAAGCTTTCTTT. Protein sequence: CASSQIGGQEAFF. The full variable domain, completed using reference TRBV5-4 and TRBJ1-1, is ETGVTQSPTHLIKTRGQQVTLRCSSQSGHNTVSWYQQALGQGPQFIFQYYREEENGRGNFPPRFSGLQFPNYSSELNVNALELDDSALYLCASSQIGGQEAFFGQGTRLTVV.

This chain joins TRBV18 and TRBJ2-7; maybe TRBD1 (6 bases). The V end lost 2 bases, the J end lost 4 bases, and 9 bases lay between the germline ends. Germline values: CDR1 KGHSH, CDR2 LQKENI. The CDR3 has 13 residues. The CDR3 coding sequence is TGTGCCAGCTCACCATCCAGGGGTTACGAGCAGTACTTC. This translates into CASSPSRGYEQYF.